These 10 T cell receptor beta chains were all obtained from the same sample, sequenced in a study of T cell responses to AZD1222 COVID-19 vaccine. Repertoires were generated with immunoSEQ multiplex PCR, while TCRdb's copy carries only in-frame clones and drops some. The repertoire includes 90,000 to 100,000 clones, approximately 91% of them detected once, and about 17% sits in the top ten. The sequenced sample was peripheral blood, obtained 28 days after the second AZD1222 dose. All receptors come from an adult who received the AZD1222 COVID-19 vaccine.

A few counts support this clone. V usage is TRBV10-3 and J usage is TRBJ2-1; no reliable D call. Per germline, CDR1 ENHRY and CDR2 SYGVKD. CDR3 length: 13 amino acids. V lost 3 bases to trimming and J lost 6 bases, with 9 bases between them. The CDR3 sequence: CAISDLVSNEQFF. The DNA for the CDR3 is TGTGCCATCAGTGACCTAGTAAGCAATGAGCAGTTCTTC.

The chain recombines TRBV7-3 with TRBJ2-5; the D gene is possibly TRBD2 (7 bases). V dropped 5 bases and J dropped 5 bases, with 18 bases sitting between them. Germline V gives CDR1 SGHTA, CDR2 FQGTGA. The CDR3 is 15 residues long. This CDR3 reads CASSQLGGAMETQYF. Here the CDR3 DNA reads TGTGCCAGCAGCCAACTTGGGGGGGCGATGGAGACCCAGTACTTC.

V usage is TRBV10-3 and J usage is TRBJ1-1; D perhaps matches TRBD1 (6 bases). The CDR3 spans 15 residues. The V gene's germline CDR1 is ENHRY and CDR2 SYGVKD. The V end was cut by 0 bases, the J end by 0 bases, with 8 bases between. The CDR3, as DNA: TGTGCCATCAGTGAGTCGCAGGGGATGAACACTGAAGCTTTCTTT. Translating gives CAISESQGMNTEAFF.

The chain combines TRBV5-1 with TRBJ2-1; the match to TRBD2 covers 7 bases. The CDR3 length is 15 residues. Per germline, CDR1 SGHRS and CDR2 YFSETQ. V lost 0 bases to trimming and J lost 2 bases; unmatched junction nucleotides: 2. CDR3 nucleotides: TGCGCCAGCAGCTTGGGCGCGGGGGCCTACAATGAGCAGTTCTTC. Protein product: CASSLGAGAYNEQFF.

The CDR3 region has the DNA TGTGCCTGGAGTGTACTGGGCGGGAGCGACACCGGGGAGCTGTTTTTT. It translates to CAWSVLGGSDTGELFF. The chain uses TRBV30 and TRBJ2-2, with 7 bases that match TRBD2. Germline V gene lookup returns CDR1 GTSNPN and CDR2 SVGIG (reference sequence). V shed 0 bases and J 3 bases; nucleotides not matched to a gene: 7. This CDR3 region has 16 residues.

There are a few counts of this clone. The chain combines TRBV11-3 with TRBJ2-3, with TRBD1 as a possible D gene (5 bases). V shed 2 bases and J shed 2 bases, with 8 bases lying between them. Germline assignment: CDR1 SGHNT and CDR2 YENEEA. The CDR3 loop spans 14 amino acids. In DNA form, the CDR3 reads TGTGCCAGCAGCTTATCAGGGCACACAGATACGCAGTATTTT. It codes for CASSLSGHTDTQYF. Together with reference TRBV11-3 and TRBJ2-3, the CDR3 gives the full variable domain: EAGVVQSPRYKIIEKKQPVAFWCNPISGHNTLYWYLQNLGQGPELLIRYENEEAVDDSQLPKDRFSAERLKGVDSTLKIQPAELGDSAVYLCASSLSGHTDTQYFGPGTRLTVL.

The gene calls are TRBV5-1 and TRBJ1-2, with TRBD1 matching over 7 bases. With V trimmed by 4 bases and J by 9 bases, 6 bases remained unmatched. The CDR3 runs 12 residues. Germline values: CDR1 SGHRS, CDR2 YFSETQ. CDR3 amino acids: CASSPEQGSYTF. The CDR3 region has the DNA TGCGCCAGCAGCCCAGAACAGGGGAGCTACACCTTC. The whole variable domain, remainder taken from reference TRBV5-1 and TRBJ1-2, is KAGVTQTPRYLIKTRGQQVTLSCSPISGHRSVSWYQQTPGQGLQFLFEYFSETQRNKGNFPGRFSGRQFSNSRSEMNVSTLELGDSALYLCASSPEQGSYTFGSGTRLTVV.

In nucleotides, the CDR3 is TGTGCCAGCAGTCCACTAGCGGGAGTACTAGAGACCCAGTACTTC. Translating gives CASSPLAGVLETQYF. This chain joins TRBV27 and TRBJ2-5; 11 bases agree with TRBD2. This CDR3 has 15 amino acids. CDR1 is MNHEY, CDR2 SMNVEV, per germline (reference sequence). V dropped 5 bases and J dropped 4; count of bases not matched to a gene: 6.

V is TRBV7-3 and J is TRBJ2-2; possibly TRBD2 for D (6 bases). Germline values: CDR1 SGHTA, CDR2 FQGTGA. The CDR3 consists of 17 residues. V dropped 5 bases and J dropped 3 bases, with 19 bases sitting between them. This CDR3 reads CASSSSGGRYYTGELFF. CDR3 coding DNA: TGTGCCAGCAGCAGTAGCGGTGGGAGATATTACACCGGGGAGCTGTTTTTT.

The chain has TRBV3-1 (or the pseudogene TRBV3-2) and TRBJ1-2, with 9 nucleotides matching TRBD1. The CDR3 sequence is 15 residues long. Germline-derived CDR1 and CDR2 are LGHDT and YNNKEL (reference sequence). J lost 4 bases, V lost 0 bases, and 3 bases had no gene match. The CDR3 DNA is TGTGCCAGCAGCCAAGATCTGACAGGGGGCTATGGCTACACCTTC. It specifies CASSQDLTGGYGYTF.